Detailed here is one TCR beta chain. What it recognizes is unknown. The germline V and J ends were trimmed by 2 bases and 0 bases, with 18 bases remaining between them. This CDR3 is built from 18 residues. Per germline, CDR1 SGHNT and CDR2 YYREEE (reference sequence). This sample is drawn from a study of cytomegalovirus exposure and HLA in healthy donors. Whole-study findings and limits: Productive rates of about 90% or about 30% were seen for most TCR beta V segments in an earlier analysis. There were some public TCRs occurring in many donors, but most TCR sequences were rare. Later, an analysis showed that TCR beta chains associated with HLA were more clonally expanded than others that were equally common.

It was with 60 Vbeta and 13 Jbeta primers that the PCR ran. As originally analysed: Roughly 11 million shared chains were among the approximately 87 million unique TCR beta chains that a later analysis counted. Assay: immunoSEQ multiplex PCR; the TCRdb copy retains only in-frame clones and omits some. From that table come the V and J calls and clone size; the DNA was used to work out D and trimming. The sample consists of about 130,000 clones, around 81% of them appearing once. This sequence joins TRBV5-4 and TRBJ2-1; the D gene is possibly TRBD1 (6 bases). This receptor was taken from a man younger than 35 in good health and CMV-seronegative. Sequencing was performed on PBMCs. The CDR3: CASSLPPGTSISYNEQFF. As DNA, the CDR3 is TGTGCCAGCAGCTTACCTCCCGGGACATCAATCTCCTACAATGAGCAGTTCTTC. Complete variable domain (other parts from reference TRBV5-4 and TRBJ2-1): ETGVTQSPTHLIKTRGQQVTLRCSSQSGHNTVSWYQQALGQGPQFIFQYYREEENGRGNFPPRFSGLQFPNYSSELNVNALELDDSALYLCASSLPPGTSISYNEQFFGPGTRLTVL.